This T cell receptor beta chain was sequenced during a study of cytomegalovirus exposure and HLA in healthy donors. PCR involved 60 Vbeta and 13 Jbeta primers. Original methodology: There were about 80 million unique TCR beta chains by a later count, and 8.5 million to 14 million of them were shared. TCRdb's copy holds only in-frame clones and misses some; the assay was immunoSEQ multiplex PCR. The V and J calls and clone size are taken from that table; D and trimming were inferred from the DNA. This sample yields 99,000 or so clones, of which over 80% are seen a single time; 5% to 6.5% belongs to the top ten. The V and J ends lost 1 base and 2 bases respectively, with 9 bases between them. This CDR3 is 15 amino acids long. In germline, CDR1 is SGHTA, CDR2 FQGNSA. Study-wide points: More clonal expansion characterized HLA-associated TCR beta chains than equally common others in a later analysis.

This clone showed up just a few times. The antigen is unknown. The chain joins TRBV7-2 to TRBJ1-3, with no clear D. The sequenced sample consisted of PBMCs. The receptor was derived from a man between 18 and 29 years old in good health and CMV-seronegative. As DNA, the CDR3 is TGTGCCAGCAGCTTAGATGGAGGGACTGGAAACACCATATATTTT. Amino acid sequence: CASSLDGGTGNTIYF.